A single sample is the source of the 14 T cell receptor beta chains below, sequenced in a study of T-cell reconstitution after alpha-beta-depleted transplantation in children. Preparation of the TCRbeta library was carried out with unique molecular identifiers. Via MiXCR, TCRdb re-called the PCR reads, giving one row per CDR3 protein. The sample consists of roughly 590,000 distinct CDR3 sequences, approximately 17% of them appearing once. The specimen was PBMCs from the stem cell graft donor, collected from the stem cell graft. These receptor sequences come from a human donor who donated a stem cell graft to a child with acute myeloid leukemia.

The V and J genes are TRBV20-1 and TRBJ2-3, with 8 bases matching TRBD2. Germline CDR1 DFQATT, CDR2 SNEGSKA (reference sequence). The ends lost 0 bases at V and 6 bases at J; junction bases unmatched: 14. The CDR3 totals 17 residues. CDR3 protein: CSARDIRPSGRSDTQYF. CDR3 coding DNA: TGCAGTGCTAGAGATATTCGGCCTAGCGGGCGGTCCGATACGCAGTATTTT.

The sample holds one count of this clonotype. The rearrangement uses TRBV5-5 and TRBJ1-5; D is undetermined. The germline CDR1 and CDR2 sequences are SGHKS and YYEKEE (reference sequence). V lost 4 bases and J 7 bases, leaving 12 bases between the germline ends. The CDR3 length is 13 residues. CDR3 bases: TGTGCCAGCAGCAAGGACTGGGCCCAGCCCCAGCATTTT. Translation gives CASSKDWAQPQHF.

The V gene is TRBV4-3, the J gene TRBJ2-3; TRBD1 matches 7 bases. The junction had 3 bases not matched to a gene; V was cut back by 0 bases and J by 0 bases. Per germline, CDR1 LGHNA and CDR2 YSLEER. This CDR3 region has 16 residues. In DNA form, the CDR3 reads TGCGCCAGCAGCCAAGATTGGACAGGTAGCACAGATACGCAGTATTTT. Protein product: CASSQDWTGSTDTQYF.

V usage is TRBV25-1 and J usage is TRBJ1-2; 9 nucleotides match TRBD1. The CDR3 is 15 residues long. V lost 8 bases to trimming and J lost 4 bases; unmatched junction nucleotides: 11. Per germline, CDR1 MGHDK and CDR2 SYGVNS. The CDR3 coding sequence is TGTGCCAGCTCCGTCCCGGGACAGGGTGGCTATGGCTACACCTTC. Amino acids: CASSVPGQGGYGYTF.

This clonotype was detected only a few times. This chain uses TRBV7-2 with TRBJ2-1; 14 nucleotides align to TRBD2. Germline lookup yields CDR1 SGHTA and CDR2 FQGNSA. This CDR3 is 16 amino acids long. V shed 3 bases and J 5 bases; nucleotides not matched to a gene: 3. CDR3 region: CASSLTSGGVNNEQFF. DNA for the CDR3: TGTGCCAGCAGCTTGACTAGCGGGGGGGTAAACAATGAGCAGTTCTTC.

This chain uses TRBV5-1 with TRBJ1-3; D is unresolved. This CDR3 comprises 17 residues. Trimming pared 0 bases from V and 0 bases from J, leaving 13 bases between. Germline lookup yields CDR1 SGHRS and CDR2 YFSETQ. The chain's CDR3 is CASSLAGPGISGNTIYF. CDR3 nucleotide sequence: TGCGCCAGCAGCTTGGCAGGCCCTGGGATCTCTGGAAACACCATATATTTT.

Only a few counts were recorded for this clonotype. The chain links TRBV7-3 to TRBJ2-1, with 8 positions matching TRBD1. CDR3 length equals 12 residues. V lost 5 bases to trimming and J lost 9 bases; unmatched junction nucleotides: 3. The germline V gene encodes CDR1 SGHTA and CDR2 FQGTGA. Here the CDR3 reads CASSQTGVEQFF. The CDR3 nucleotides read TGTGCCAGCAGCCAGACAGGGGTTGAGCAGTTCTTC.

This clonotype was picked up a small number of times. The chain links TRBV15 to TRBJ2-5, with TRBD2 as a possible D gene (6 bases). The CDR3 covers 14 residues. Trimming pared 3 bases from V and 5 bases from J, leaving 13 bases between. Germline V gene lookup returns CDR1 LNHNV and CDR2 YYDKDF (reference sequence). The CDR3 reads CATSRTLGGETQYF. The CDR3 DNA sequence: TGTGCCACCAGCAGGACCCTTGGGGGGGAGACCCAGTACTTC.

This clonotype has only a few counts. The V call is TRBV12-3 or TRBV12-4, the J call TRBJ2-4; D gene uncertain. V dropped 4 bases and J dropped 4 bases, with 11 bases sitting between them. The CDR3 runs to 14 residues. For the CDR3, the DNA is TGTGCCAGCAGTTCCCGGTCCCCGAAAAACATTCAGTACTTC. Translated: CASSSRSPKNIQYF.

This clonotype was counted ten times or more. This chain uses TRBV12-3 or TRBV12-4 with TRBJ2-7; unclear D gene. CDR3 length equals 12 residues. V dropped 3 bases and J dropped 6 bases, with 9 bases sitting between them. CDR3 region: CASSFGRTEQYF. CDR3 coding DNA: TGTGCCAGCAGTTTCGGCAGGACCGAGCAGTACTTC.

Regarding this clonotype: This may come from a read error, since a much larger clone is one base off. The chain links TRBV6-4 to TRBJ2-3; the D gene is possibly TRBD1 (6 bases). Per germline, CDR1 MRHNA and CDR2 SNTAGT. The CDR3 spans 15 residues. This CDR3 is CASSKGGSSTHTQYF. CDR3 in DNA: TGTGCCAGCAGCAAAGGGGGATCTAGCACACATACGCAGTATTTT.

The V and J genes are TRBV7-2 and TRBJ2-1; TRBD2 aligns across 10 bases. V lost 3 bases and J lost 7; bases outside the gene matches: 6. Germline CDR1 is SGHTA and CDR2 is FQGNSA. This CDR3 spans 15 amino acids. The CDR3 loop is CASSLSGGAPNEQFF. CDR3 bases: TGTGCCAGCAGCTTGAGCGGGGGGGCCCCGAATGAGCAGTTCTTC.

This clonotype occurred many times. The chain uses TRBV12-3 or TRBV12-4 and TRBJ2-1; 14 bases align to TRBD2. Trimming cost V 7 bases and J 9 bases; bases outside gene matches: 8. This CDR3 has 15 residues. The DNA for the CDR3 is TGTGCCAGCAAGGGGACTAGCGGGGGAAACACTGAGCAGTTCTTC. It yields the protein CASKGTSGGNTEQFF.

This clonotype was recorded at least ten times. V usage is TRBV6-5 and J usage is TRBJ2-1; D unclear. This CDR3 comprises 14 residues. Trimming took off 2 bases at V and 4 bases at J, with 9 bases between the two ends. From germline, CDR1 is MNHEY and CDR2 SVGAGI. CDR3 in amino acids: CASSYRTTYNEQFF. In DNA form, the CDR3 reads TGTGCCAGCAGTTACAGAACTACATACAATGAGCAGTTCTTC.